This record concerns one T cell receptor (beta chain) sequence. Its antigen is unidentified. This sample was taken from a study of shared clonotypes between healthy human individuals. Germline trimming cut 5 bases from V and 2 bases from J; bases unmatched to any gene: 4. The CDR3 is 14 residues long. Germline V gives CDR1 SGHTA, CDR2 FQGNSA. Assay: immunoSEQ multiplex PCR; the TCRdb copy retains only in-frame clones and omits some. The sample contains more than 2 million clones, more than 90% of which appear only once. Overall study results and limits: Sampling covered blood only; tissue repertoires likely differ.

The chain joins TRBV7-2 to TRBJ2-3; the match to TRBD1 covers 7 bases. The sample taken for sequencing was naive CD4+ T cells sorted from blood. Subset here: CD45RA+ positively selected. The TCR originated in a young man in good health. This CDR3 is CASSPGQTTDTQYF. CDR3 sequence (DNA): TGTGCCAGCAGCCCGGGACAGACCACAGATACGCAGTATTTT.